Sequencing of this T cell receptor beta chain was carried out in a study of OX40 agonist ivuxolimab in advanced cancers. Study information: Averaging around 60 years in age, with a range of about 20 to 90, the cohort was 82.7% male.

Of note for this clone: Its antigen is not known.

Produced via immunoSEQ multiplex PCR; TCRdb's table is partial and in-frame only. Among approximately 92,000 clones listed, roughly 95% were seen once. Study conclusions and caveats: CD8+ T cells were the subset that, on average, had more expanded clones than CD4+. Some nonresponders also had low normalized T-cell clonal expansion.

The sample here was CD4+ or CD8+ T cells sorted from blood, taken in a trial of the OX40 agonist ivuxolimab. The receptor was isolated from an adult with an advanced solid tumor such as melanoma, head and neck, liver or kidney cancer.

The CDR3 sequence is CASSVAWSPSSYNEQFF. The CDR3 coding sequence is TGTGCCAGCAGCGTAGCTTGGTCGCCGAGCTCCTACAATGAGCAGTTCTTC. This chain uses TRBV9 with TRBJ2-1; D call uncertain. CDR1 is SGDLS, CDR2 YYNGEE, per germline. CDR3 size: 17 residues. V was clipped by 0 bases and J by 0 bases, with 13 bases between them.